These 10 T cell receptor beta chains share one sample of origin, sequenced in a study of breast tumors, draining lymph nodes, adjacent tissues (dated by TCRdb to 2016 to 2017). The axillary draining lymph nodes of breast cancer patients were the source of the lymph node samples. The method behind the library was multiplex PCR. The sequencer listed for this sample is Illumina HiSeq 2000. The public reads were quality trimmed at Q25 with fastp and then assembled into clones with MiXCR by TCRdb, keeping productive beta chains. Each entry is one CDR3 protein sequence, shown with its most common DNA and genes. Within this sample are 250,000 or so distinct CDR3 sequences, with around 30% of them counted one time only. The top ten clones comprise 1.1% of the sample. Sequencing was performed on axillary lymph node tissue. The receptors were gathered from a female donor with breast cancer. Some clones in this sample may be carry-over from other donors' samples.

The V and J genes are TRBV29-1 and TRBJ2-7, with 9 bases matching TRBD2. V shed 6 bases and J 6 bases; nucleotides not matched to a gene: 6. There are 12 residues in the CDR3. Germline assignment: CDR1 SQVTM and CDR2 ANQGSEA. CDR3 nucleotides: TGCAGCGTAGCAGGGACTAGCATCGAGCAGTACTTC. It is translated as CSVAGTSIEQYF.

The chain carries TRBV14 and TRBJ1-2; no clear D. V lost 1 base and J lost 2, with 11 bases in between. This CDR3 region has 15 residues. In germline, CDR1 is SGHDN, CDR2 FVKESK. The CDR3 nucleotides read TGTGCCAGCAGCCAAGGAGGTCGGAGGAACTATGGCTACACCTTC. Translating it yields CASSQGGRRNYGYTF.

Written as DNA, the CDR3 is TGCGCCAGCAGCTTGGGTGGGACAGGCAACCGGCCCCAGCATTTT. Translating it yields CASSLGGTGNRPQHF. The chain carries TRBV5-1 and TRBJ1-5; TRBD1 matches 8 bases. There are 15 residues in the CDR3. With V trimmed by 0 bases and J by 9 bases, 8 bases remained unmatched. Germline CDR1 SGHRS, CDR2 YFSETQ.

The table lists this clonotype with many counts. This chain connects TRBV9 to TRBJ2-3; possible D gene TRBD1, 5 bases. CDR1 SGDLS and CDR2 YYNGEE come from the germline V gene. Between the trimmed V and J ends, which lost 3 bases and 6 bases, there was a span of 14 bases. The CDR3 sequence is 14 residues long. CDR3 loop: CASSEDTSSDTQYF. In nucleotides, the CDR3 is TGTGCCAGCAGCGAGGACACCAGTTCCGATACGCAGTATTTT.

This clonotype has at least ten counts. This chain joins TRBV9 and TRBJ2-7; D remains unclear. The CDR3 is made up of 14 amino acids. V shed 1 base and J shed 0 bases, with 8 bases lying between them. Germline lookup yields CDR1 SGDLS and CDR2 YYNGEE. The CDR3, as DNA: TGTGCCAGCAGCGTATTAGGCACCTCCTACGAGCAGTACTTC. It encodes CASSVLGTSYEQYF.

A note on this clonotype: Mismatch with germline at one junction end may stem from a read error. The rearrangement links TRBV2 to TRBJ1-2; D not resolved. The germline V gene has CDR1 SNHLY and CDR2 FYNNEI. This CDR3 has 13 amino acids. The CDR3 here is CASITTSNYDYTF. Written as DNA, the CDR3 is TGTGCCAGCATCACTACCTCCAACTATGACTACACCTTC.

This clonotype occurred many times. This chain links TRBV20-1 with TRBJ2-7; 9 positions match TRBD1. This CDR3 has 16 residues. The germline gives CDR1 DFQATT, CDR2 SNEGSKA (reference sequence). J lost 6 bases, V lost 5 bases, and 17 bases had no gene match. CDR3 sequence: CSAPSQGAGASGEQYF. As DNA, the CDR3 is TGCAGTGCTCCCTCACAGGGGGCGGGAGCAAGTGGCGAGCAGTACTTC.

This clonotype was seen repeatedly, ten times or more. CDR3 coding DNA: TGCAGTGCTAGACTGACTAGTTTCACAGATACGCAGTATTTT. It is translated as CSARLTSFTDTQYF. This chain joins TRBV20-1 and TRBJ2-3; TRBD2 is a possible D gene (6 bases). In germline, CDR1 is DFQATT, CDR2 SNEGSKA (reference sequence). Trimming removed 2 bases at V and 2 bases at J, with 11 bases between. The CDR3 contains 14 residues.

Ten or more counts support this clonotype. The chain employs TRBV7-2 and TRBJ2-7, with D maybe TRBD2 (6 bases). The CDR3 contains 16 residues. CDR1 SGHTA and CDR2 FQGNSA come from the germline V gene. Trimming took 5 bases from V and 3 from J, leaving 20 bases between them. The CDR3: CASSRSGDSGYYEQYF. Written as DNA, the CDR3 is TGTGCCAGCAGCCGATCGGGGGATAGCGGCTACTACGAGCAGTACTTC.

In its sample, this clonotype was seen once. V is TRBV2 and J is TRBJ1-5; D is uncertain. V gave up 2 bases and J gave up 14 bases, with 13 bases separating them. CDR1 and CDR2 (germline): SNHLY, FYNNEI. The CDR3 has 12 amino acids. The CDR3 sequence is CASSESSPSEHF. CDR3 in DNA: TGTGCCAGCAGTGAATCTAGTCCCTCCGAGCATTTT. Full variable domain (remainder filled in from reference TRBV2 and TRBJ1-5): EPEVTQTPSHQVTQMGQEVILRCVPISNHLYFYWYRQILGQKVEFLVSFYNNEISEKSEIFDDQFSVERPDGSNFTLKIRSTKLEDSAMYFCASSESSPSEHFGDGTRLSIL.